This is a list of T cell receptor beta chains from one sample in a study of shared clonotypes between healthy human individuals. Sequenced by immunoSEQ multiplex PCR; TCRdb stores in-frame clones only, minus some. Of under 2.5 million clones in the sample, roughly 90% are singletons; the top ten hold 0.3% to 0.45%. Material: naive CD4+ T cells from PBMCs. These receptors were taken from a man younger than 30 in good health. Some clones in this sample may be carry-over from other donors' samples. CDR3s include the opening cysteine and the closing phenylalanine or tryptophan. The order of the fields is CDR3 length, clone size, J gene, V gene, D gene, CDR3 DNA, CDR3 protein. D genes are given only for firm matches. Some rows have no size entry. The others give once, few or many, or a class for an expanded clone.

>17|-|TRBJ2-1|TRBV5-1|TRBD1
TGCGCCAGCAAACCGGGACAGGGGGGCTTAGCCTACAATGAGCAGTTCTTC
CASKPGQGGLAYNEQFF
>14|once|TRBJ2-5|TRBV5-4|-
TGTGCCAGCAGCTTGGGGCGGGGGCAGGAGACCCAGTACTTC
CASSLGRGQETQYF
>14|-|TRBJ1-5|TRBV6-1|-
TGTGCCAGCAGTGACTACAGGAGTAATCAGCCCCAGCATTTT
CASSDYRSNQPQHF
>16|-|TRBJ2-7|TRBV28|-
TGTGCCAGCAGTTTAACTTCCACGGGAATCTTCGGCGAGCAGTACTTC
CASSLTSTGIFGEQYF
>15|-|TRBJ1-5|TRBV30|-
TGTGCCTGGAGTGTATCCAGGGCGGGCAATCAGCCCCAGCATTTT
CAWSVSRAGNQPQHF
>14|-|TRBJ1-2|TRBV7-8|-
TGTGCCAGCAGCTTAGAGATAGCTAACTATGGCTACACCTTC
CASSLEIANYGYTF
>14|-|TRBJ1-1|TRBV6-1|-
TGTGCCAGCAGTGTCGGGTCAGGGATTGGCGCGGCTTTCTTT
CASSVGSGIGAAFF
>11|-|TRBJ1-1|TRBV20-1|-
TGCAGTCCAGGTTGGGGCACTGAAGCTTTCTTT
CSPGWGTEAFF
>14|-|TRBJ2-1|TRBV27|TRBD1
TGTGCCAGCACCCGGGGACAGTACTACAATGAGCAGTTCTTC
CASTRGQYYNEQFF
>15|-|TRBJ2-7|TRBV9|-
TGTGCCAGCAGCGTAGGGTCACAGTCGAGCTACGAGCAGTACTTC
CASSVGSQSSYEQYF
>13|-|TRBJ1-2|TRBV19|-
TGTGCCAGTAGTATCGACGCCGTCTATGGCTACACCTTC
CASSIDAVYGYTF
>17|-|TRBJ2-6|TRBV10-3|TRBD1
TGTGCCATCAGTGTCGGGACAGGGGGCTCTGGGGCCAACGTCCTGACTTTC
CAISVGTGGSGANVLTF
>12|once|TRBJ1-1|TRBV18|-
TGTGCCAGCTCACCATTAGGAGGGAATGCTTTCTTT
CASSPLGGNAFF
>16|once|TRBJ2-2|TRBV4-1|TRBD1
TGCGCCAGCAGCCAAGACCACAGGGGAAGCACCGGGGAGCTGTTTTTT
CASSQDHRGSTGELFF
>14|once|TRBJ2-6|TRBV28|-
TGTGCCAGCAGGGAAAGTCCTGGGGCCAACGTCCTGACTTTC
CASRESPGANVLTF
>15|-|TRBJ2-5|TRBV7-8|TRBD2
TGTGCCAGCAGCTTAGGCGGGAGGGCCGTGGAGACCCAGTACTTC
CASSLGGRAVETQYF
>15|-|TRBJ2-3|TRBV5-1|-
TGCGCCAGCAGCTTAGGGGGGCCCCCTCAAGATACGCAGTATTTT
CASSLGGPPQDTQYF
>14|-|TRBJ2-2|TRBV12-5|-
TGTGCTAGTGGTTTGTTACCAAACACCGGGGAGCTGTTTTTT
CASGLLPNTGELFF
>15|-|TRBJ2-2|TRBV5-1|TRBD2
TGCGCCAGCAGCTTAAGCGGGGGAAACACCGGGGAGCTGTTTTTT
CASSLSGGNTGELFF
>17|-|TRBJ1-5|TRBV5-1|-
TGCGCCAGCAGCTTGGATCCCCCCGGCCAGGGCAATCAGCCCCAGCATTTT
CASSLDPPGQGNQPQHF
>18|-|TRBJ2-7|TRBV28|-
TGTGCCAGCAGTTTCCTATACTCCCTACTCGACACCGCCTACGAGCAGTACTTC
CASSFLYSLLDTAYEQYF
>13|-|TRBJ2-1|TRBV25-1|-
TGTGCCAGCAGTGAATGGGGTGACAATGAGCAGTTCTTC
CASSEWGDNEQFF
>15|-|TRBJ2-6|TRBV5-1|TRBD1
TGCGCCAGCAGCGGGGACAGGGCTGGGGCCAACGTCCTGACTTTC
CASSGDRAGANVLTF
>12|-|TRBJ2-5|TRBV5-1|-
TGCGCCAGCAGCTCCTCTCAGGAGACCCAGTACTTC
CASSSSQETQYF
>14|-|TRBJ2-7|TRBV5-1|-
TGCGCCAGCAGCTTGGAACTAGCTAACTACGAGCAGTACTTC
CASSLELANYEQYF
>16|-|TRBJ1-1|TRBV28|-
TGTGCCAGCAGCCAGTCCACAGCGGGGCGGAACACTGAAGCTTTCTTT
CASSQSTAGRNTEAFF
>16|once|TRBJ2-5|TRBV5-1|TRBD2
TGCGCCAGCAGCTTGAGGCTAGCGGTCTACCAAGAGACCCAGTACTTC
CASSLRLAVYQETQYF
>19|-|TRBJ2-1|TRBV6-4|TRBD2
TGTGCCAGCAGTGAGAATTCGGGACTAGCGGGAGTAGGTGAGAATGAGCAGTTCTTC
CASSENSGLAGVGENEQFF
>13|-|TRBJ1-1|TRBV29-1|-
TGCAGCGTTGGGGAACAGATGAACACTGAAGCTTTCTTT
CSVGEQMNTEAFF
>14|-|TRBJ2-3|TRBV9|-
TGTGCCAGCAGTGAACAGGGACTATCAGATACGCAGTATTTT
CASSEQGLSDTQYF
>14|-|TRBJ2-5|TRBV18|-
TGTGCCAGCTCACCGTCGCAGGGCCGGGAGACCCAGTACTTC
CASSPSQGRETQYF
>13|-|TRBJ2-7|TRBV7-2|-
TGTGCCAGCAGTCAAAAGTTTAGCACCGAGCAGTACTTC
CASSQKFSTEQYF
>13|-|TRBJ1-1|TRBV11-2|-
TGTGCCAGTTACAGGGCCTTCCCGACTGAAGCTTTCTTT
CASYRAFPTEAFF
>12|-|TRBJ2-5|TRBV2|-
TGTGCCAGCAATACTCTCCCTGGGACCCAGTACTTC
CASNTLPGTQYF
>13|-|TRBJ1-6|TRBV6-4|-
TGTGCCAGCAGAAGGACAAGTGGGTCACCCCTCCACTTT
CASRRTSGSPLHF
>13|-|TRBJ2-7|TRBV28|TRBD2
TGTGCCAGTATCGGGAGGGTGACCTACGAGCAGTACTTC
CASIGRVTYEQYF
>15|-|TRBJ2-2|TRBV5-1|-
TGCGCCAGCAGCTTGGAGGGTGGGAACACCGGGGAGCTGTTTTTT
CASSLEGGNTGELFF
>15|-|TRBJ1-3|TRBV4-2|TRBD1
TGTGCCAGCAGCCATGGGACAGCGGGAGGAAACACCATATATTTT
CASSHGTAGGNTIYF
>14|-|TRBJ2-7|TRBV28|-
TGTGCCAGCAGTTTAACCGGGACTTCCTACGAGCAGTACTTC
CASSLTGTSYEQYF
>16|-|TRBJ1-2|TRBV15|-
TGTGCCACCAGCAGAGATCTCCTCACGGAAAACTATGGCTACACCTTC
CATSRDLLTENYGYTF
>13|-|TRBJ2-6|TRBV18|-
TGTGCCAGCTCACCAGAGGGGGCCAACGTCCTGACTTTC
CASSPEGANVLTF
>15|-|TRBJ1-5|TRBV28|TRBD1
TGTGCCAGCAGTTACCTGGGGGACAGGGTCCGACCCCAGCATTTT
CASSYLGDRVRPQHF
>14|-|TRBJ1-1|TRBV5-1|-
TGCGCCAGCAGCAGCCAGACGGGAGACACTGAAGCTTTCTTT
CASSSQTGDTEAFF
>13|-|TRBJ1-1|TRBV29-1|TRBD1
TGCAGCGCCCGGGGACAGGGAGGCACTGAAGCTTTCTTT
CSARGQGGTEAFF
>12|-|TRBJ2-3|TRBV19|-
TGTGCCAGTCAAGCCCAGGGTGATACGCAGTATTTT
CASQAQGDTQYF
>14|-|TRBJ1-1|TRBV11-1|-
TGTGCCAGCAGCTTAATTATTGGAAACACTGAAGCTTTCTTT
CASSLIIGNTEAFF
>15|-|TRBJ1-1|TRBV10-2|-
TGCGCCACCCGGTGGGCCGGCACAAACGATGCTGAAGCTTTCTTT
CATRWAGTNDAEAFF
>15|-|TRBJ2-3|TRBV7-2|-
TGTGCCAGCAGCTTGAGCGGAGTAAGCACAGATACGCAGTATTTT
CASSLSGVSTDTQYF
>14|-|TRBJ1-2|TRBV30|-
TGTGCCACCCGTCCCCGCAGGGATAGCTATGGCTACACCTTC
CATRPRRDSYGYTF
>17|-|TRBJ1-4|TRBV4-1|-
TGCGCCAGCAGCCAAGATCGCGGGGCCAGCCTGAAAGGAAAACTGTTTTTT
CASSQDRGASLKGKLFF
>15|-|TRBJ1-2|TRBV14|-
TGTGCCAGCAGCCTAGTCGGGGGTTATAACTATGGCTACACCTTC
CASSLVGGYNYGYTF
>16|-|TRBJ1-5|TRBV19|TRBD1
TGTGCCAGTACCGGAGGTAGGACAGGTGGGGATCAGCCCCAGCATTTT
CASTGGRTGGDQPQHF
>11|-|TRBJ1-1|TRBV25-1|-
TGTGCCAGCAGTCGTAACACTGAAGCTTTCTTT
CASSRNTEAFF
>13|-|TRBJ2-5|TRBV9|TRBD1
TGTGCCAGCAGCCCCTGGACAGGGGAGACCCAGTACTTC
CASSPWTGETQYF
>12|-|TRBJ1-4|TRBV29-1|-
TGCAGCTGGAAGGGAGTCAGTGAAAAACTGTTTTTT
CSWKGVSEKLFF